The TCR beta chain under discussion was sequenced for a study of T cell responses to AZD1222 COVID-19 vaccine. The method was immunoSEQ multiplex PCR; TCRdb's version includes in-frame clones alone and lacks a portion of them. The data contain approximately 150,000 clones, roughly 88% of them singletons. General study findings and limits: Recipients of AZD1222 seropositive at baseline numbered only 5 to 7.

CDR1 is MNHEY, CDR2 SVGAGI, per germline. Trimming took 6 bases from V and 8 from J, leaving 16 bases between them. The CDR3 loop spans 13 amino acids. Regarding this clone: The target antigen is unknown.

The sample here was peripheral blood, taken 28 days after the second AZD1222 dose. The rearrangement links TRBV6-5 to TRBJ1-2; D is perhaps TRBD1 (5 bases). This clonotype originated in an adult who received the AZD1222 COVID-19 vaccine. The DNA of the CDR3 is TGTGCCAGCAGGGGGGGGAAAGGTGTGGGCTACACCTTC. Translated: CASRGGKGVGYTF.